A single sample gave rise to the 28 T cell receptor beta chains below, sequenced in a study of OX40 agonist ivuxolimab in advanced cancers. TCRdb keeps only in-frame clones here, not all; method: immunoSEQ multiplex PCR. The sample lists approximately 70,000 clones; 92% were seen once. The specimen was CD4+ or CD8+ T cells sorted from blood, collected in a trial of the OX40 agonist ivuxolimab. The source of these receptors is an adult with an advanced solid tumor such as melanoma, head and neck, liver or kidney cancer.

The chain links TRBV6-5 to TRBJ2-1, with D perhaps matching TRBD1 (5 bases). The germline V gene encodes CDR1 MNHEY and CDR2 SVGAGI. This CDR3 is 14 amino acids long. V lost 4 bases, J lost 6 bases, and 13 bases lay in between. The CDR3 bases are TGTGCCAGCAGTTTTGGGGCGCAAAGCAATGAGCAGTTCTTC. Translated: CASSFGAQSNEQFF.

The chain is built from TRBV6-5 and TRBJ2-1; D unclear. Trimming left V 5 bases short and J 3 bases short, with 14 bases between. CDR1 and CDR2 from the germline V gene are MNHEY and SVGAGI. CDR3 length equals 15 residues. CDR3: CASSTLNWDYNEQFF. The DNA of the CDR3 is TGTGCCAGCAGTACCCTGAATTGGGACTACAATGAGCAGTTCTTC.

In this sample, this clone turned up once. CDR3 sequence reads: CASSLVRQGHEQYF. The CDR3 region has the DNA TGTGCCAGCAGCTTGGTAAGGCAGGGTCACGAGCAGTACTTC. The gene calls are TRBV5-8 and TRBJ2-7; D is possibly TRBD1 (5 bases). The length of the CDR3 is 14 residues. Germline CDR1 reads SGHTS; CDR2 reads YDEGEE. V lost 0 bases to trimming and J lost 5 bases, with 12 bases between them.

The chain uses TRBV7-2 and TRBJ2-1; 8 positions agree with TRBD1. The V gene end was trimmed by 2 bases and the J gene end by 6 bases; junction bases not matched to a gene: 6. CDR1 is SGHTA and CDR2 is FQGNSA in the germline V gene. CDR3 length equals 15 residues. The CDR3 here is CASSLTGTGSNEQFF. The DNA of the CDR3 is TGTGCCAGCAGCTTAACTGGGACAGGAAGCAATGAGCAGTTCTTC.

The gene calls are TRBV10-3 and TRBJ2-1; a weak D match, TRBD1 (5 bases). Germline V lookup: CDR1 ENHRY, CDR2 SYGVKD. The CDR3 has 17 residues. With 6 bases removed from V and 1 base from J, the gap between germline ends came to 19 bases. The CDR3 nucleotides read TGTGCCATCAGATCTGGTGGGGCTGTTGGGTCCTACAATGAGCAGTTCTTC. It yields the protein CAIRSGGAVGSYNEQFF.

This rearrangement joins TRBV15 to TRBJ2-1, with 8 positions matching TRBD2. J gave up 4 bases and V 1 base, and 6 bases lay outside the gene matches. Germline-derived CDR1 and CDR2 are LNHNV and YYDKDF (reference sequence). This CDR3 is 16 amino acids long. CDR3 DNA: TGTGCCACCAGCAGAGTTGGGCGGGAGGAATACAATGAGCAGTTCTTC. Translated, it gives CATSRVGREEYNEQFF. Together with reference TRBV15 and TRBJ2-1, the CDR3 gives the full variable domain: DAMVIQNPRYQVTQFGKPVTLSCSQTLNHNVMYWYQQKSSQAPKLLFHYYDKDFNNEADTPDNFQSRRPNTSFCFLDIRSPGLGDTAMYLCATSRVGREEYNEQFFGPGTRLTVL.

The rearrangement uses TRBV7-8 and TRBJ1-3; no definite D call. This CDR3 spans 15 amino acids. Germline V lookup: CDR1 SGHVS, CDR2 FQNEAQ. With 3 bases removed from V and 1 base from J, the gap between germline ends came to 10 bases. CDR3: CASSLVGGSGNTIYF. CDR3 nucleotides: TGTGCCAGCAGCTTGGTGGGAGGGTCTGGAAACACCATATATTTT.

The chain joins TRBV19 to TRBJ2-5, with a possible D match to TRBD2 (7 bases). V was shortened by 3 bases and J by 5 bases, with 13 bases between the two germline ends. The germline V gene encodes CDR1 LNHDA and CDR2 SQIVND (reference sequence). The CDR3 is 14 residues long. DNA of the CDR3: TGTGCCAGTAGTATCGGGGGGCTGGGGGAGACCCAGTACTTC. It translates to CASSIGGLGETQYF.

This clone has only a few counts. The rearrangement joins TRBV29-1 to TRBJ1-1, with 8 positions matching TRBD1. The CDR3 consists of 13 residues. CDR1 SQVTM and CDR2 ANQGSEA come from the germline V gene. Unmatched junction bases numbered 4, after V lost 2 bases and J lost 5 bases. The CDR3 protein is CSVEKDRGTEAFF. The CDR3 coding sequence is TGCAGCGTTGAAAAAGACAGGGGAACTGAAGCTTTCTTT.

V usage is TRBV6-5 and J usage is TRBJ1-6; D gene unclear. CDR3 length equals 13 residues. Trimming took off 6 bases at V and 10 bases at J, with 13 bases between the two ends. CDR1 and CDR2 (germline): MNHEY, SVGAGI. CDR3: CASRSQQRSPLHF. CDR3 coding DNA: TGTGCCAGCAGATCCCAACAGAGGTCACCCCTCCACTTT.

The CDR3 loop is CASSANRGTSGSTGELFF. As DNA, the CDR3 is TGTGCCAGCAGCGCCAACAGGGGGACTAGCGGGAGCACCGGGGAGCTGTTTTTT. The chain combines TRBV9 with TRBJ2-2; 14 nucleotides line up with TRBD2. The length of the CDR3 is 18 residues. CDR1 SGDLS and CDR2 YYNGEE come from the germline V gene. Losses at the gene ends were 3 bases for V and 4 bases for J; bases not matched to a gene: 8.

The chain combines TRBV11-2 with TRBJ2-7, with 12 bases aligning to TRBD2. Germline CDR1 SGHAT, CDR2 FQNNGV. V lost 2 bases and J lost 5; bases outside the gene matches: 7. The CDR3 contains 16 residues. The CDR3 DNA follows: TGTGCCAGCAGCTTAACGCCTAGCGGGAGGGCAAACGAGCAGTACTTC. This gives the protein CASSLTPSGRANEQYF.

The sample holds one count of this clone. CDR3 region: CASSLAGQGVGELFF. CDR3 DNA: TGTGCCAGCAGCTTAGCCGGTCAGGGCGTCGGGGAGCTGTTTTTT. The chain has TRBV7-2 and TRBJ2-2, with D perhaps matching TRBD1 (5 bases). The CDR3 length is 15 residues. Trimming left V 0 bases short and J 7 bases short, with 12 bases between. Germline assignment: CDR1 SGHTA and CDR2 FQGNSA. The full variable domain, in which reference TRBV7-2 and TRBJ2-2 provide the parts outside the CDR3, is GAGVSQSPSNKVTEKGKDVELRCDPISGHTALYWYRQSLGQGLEFLIYFQGNSAPDKSGLPSDRFSAERTGGSVSTLTIQRTQQEDSAVYLCASSLAGQGVGELFFGEGSRLTVL.

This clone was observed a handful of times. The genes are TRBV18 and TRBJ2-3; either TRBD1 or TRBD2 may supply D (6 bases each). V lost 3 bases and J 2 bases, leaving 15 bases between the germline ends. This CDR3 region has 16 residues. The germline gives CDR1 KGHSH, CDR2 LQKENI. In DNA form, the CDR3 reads TGTGCCAGCTCACCCCCAATTAGGGGGGTCACAGATACGCAGTATTTT. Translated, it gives CASSPPIRGVTDTQYF.

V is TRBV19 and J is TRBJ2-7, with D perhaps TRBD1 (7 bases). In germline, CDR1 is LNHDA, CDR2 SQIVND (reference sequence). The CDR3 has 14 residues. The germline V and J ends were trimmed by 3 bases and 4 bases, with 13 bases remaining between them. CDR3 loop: CASSIQAGGYEQYF. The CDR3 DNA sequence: TGTGCCAGTAGTATCCAGGCAGGGGGGTACGAGCAGTACTTC.

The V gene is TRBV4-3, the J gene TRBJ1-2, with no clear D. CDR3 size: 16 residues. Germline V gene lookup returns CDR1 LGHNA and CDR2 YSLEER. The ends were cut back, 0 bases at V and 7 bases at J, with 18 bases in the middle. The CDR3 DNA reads TGCGCCAGCAGCCAAGATCTCGGTGGGAGGGTTTCTGGCTACACCTTC. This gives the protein CASSQDLGGRVSGYTF.

The CDR3 region is CAISETTSYEQYF. The CDR3 region has the DNA TGTGCCATCAGTGAAACCACCTCGTACGAGCAGTACTTC. The chain joins TRBV10-3 to TRBJ2-7; no firm D call. Germline V gene lookup returns CDR1 ENHRY and CDR2 SYGVKD. This CDR3 has 13 residues. V was clipped by 3 bases and J by 4 bases, with 10 bases between them.

The CDR3 protein is CAWSFENYGYTF. As DNA, the CDR3 is TGTGCCTGGAGTTTCGAGAACTATGGCTACACCTTC. The chain is built from TRBV30 and TRBJ1-2; D gene uncertain. The CDR3 runs 12 residues. V was clipped by 2 bases and J by 2 bases, with 6 bases between them. Germline CDR1 and CDR2: GTSNPN and SVGIG (reference sequence). Filled out from reference TRBV30 and TRBJ1-2, the complete variable domain reads SQTIHQWPATLVQPVGSPLSLECTVEGTSNPNLYWYRQAAGRGLQLLFYSVGIGQISSEVPQNLSASRPQDRQFILSSKKLLLSDSGFYLCAWSFENYGYTFGSGTRLTVV.

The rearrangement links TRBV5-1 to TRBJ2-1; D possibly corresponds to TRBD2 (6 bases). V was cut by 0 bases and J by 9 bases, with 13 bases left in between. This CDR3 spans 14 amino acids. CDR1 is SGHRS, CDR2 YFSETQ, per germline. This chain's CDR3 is CASSLGLVVTEQFF. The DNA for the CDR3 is TGCGCCAGCAGCTTGGGACTAGTGGTTACTGAGCAGTTCTTC.

CDR3 residues: CASSPRRAEAFF. CDR3 DNA sequence: TGTGCCAGCAGCCCACGCCGGGCTGAAGCTTTCTTT. The chain combines TRBV7-9 with TRBJ1-1; D is undetermined. Germline loops: CDR1 SEHNR, CDR2 FQNEAQ (reference sequence). Trimming stripped 5 bases from V and 6 bases from J, with 10 bases between. This CDR3 spans 12 amino acids.

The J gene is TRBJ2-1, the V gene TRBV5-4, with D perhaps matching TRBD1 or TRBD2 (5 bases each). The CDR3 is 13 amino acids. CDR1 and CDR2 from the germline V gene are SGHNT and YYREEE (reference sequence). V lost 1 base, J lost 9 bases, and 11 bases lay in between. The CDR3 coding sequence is TGTGCCAGCAGCTTGCAGGGAGCGAGTGAGCAGTTCTTC. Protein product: CASSLQGASEQFF.

The CDR3: CASSLRLDVVPGELFF. The CDR3 coding sequence is TGTGCCAGCTCATTACGACTAGACGTCGTTCCCGGGGAGCTGTTTTTT. The chain is built from TRBV18 and TRBJ2-2; D perhaps matches TRBD2 (6 bases). CDR3 size: 16 residues. Trimming took off 5 bases at V and 6 bases at J, with 19 bases between the two ends. CDR1 and CDR2 (germline): KGHSH, LQKENI.

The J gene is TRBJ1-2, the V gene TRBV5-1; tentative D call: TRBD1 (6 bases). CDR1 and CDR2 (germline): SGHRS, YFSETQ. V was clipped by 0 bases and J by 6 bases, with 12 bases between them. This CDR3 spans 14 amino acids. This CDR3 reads CASSLGTDRDGYTF. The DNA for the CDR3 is TGCGCCAGCAGCTTGGGAACGGACAGAGATGGCTACACCTTC.

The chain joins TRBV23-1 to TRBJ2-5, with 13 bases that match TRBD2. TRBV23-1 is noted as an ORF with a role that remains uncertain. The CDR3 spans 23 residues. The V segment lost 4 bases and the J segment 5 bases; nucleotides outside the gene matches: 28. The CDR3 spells CASSLLGGQGEGTSGTCAETQYF. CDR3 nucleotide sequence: TGCGCCAGCAGTCTCCTCGGGGGACAGGGTGAGGGGACTAGCGGGACCTGCGCGGAGACCCAGTACTTC.

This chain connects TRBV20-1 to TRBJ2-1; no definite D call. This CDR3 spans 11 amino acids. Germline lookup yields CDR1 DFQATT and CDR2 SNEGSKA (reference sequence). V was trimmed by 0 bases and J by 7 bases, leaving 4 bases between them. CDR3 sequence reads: CSARDVNEQFF. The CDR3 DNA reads TGCAGTGCTAGAGATGTTAATGAGCAGTTCTTC.

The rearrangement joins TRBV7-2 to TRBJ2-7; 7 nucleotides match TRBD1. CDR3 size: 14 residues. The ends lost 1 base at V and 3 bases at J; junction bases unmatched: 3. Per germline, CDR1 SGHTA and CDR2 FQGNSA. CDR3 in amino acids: CASSLDRGSYEQYF. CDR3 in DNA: TGTGCCAGCAGCTTAGACAGGGGTAGCTACGAGCAGTACTTC.

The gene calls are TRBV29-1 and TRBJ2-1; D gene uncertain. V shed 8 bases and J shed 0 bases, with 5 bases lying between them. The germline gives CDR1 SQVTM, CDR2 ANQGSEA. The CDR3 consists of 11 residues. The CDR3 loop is CSSRSYNEQFF. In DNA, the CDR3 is TGCAGCTCCCGCTCCTACAATGAGCAGTTCTTC.

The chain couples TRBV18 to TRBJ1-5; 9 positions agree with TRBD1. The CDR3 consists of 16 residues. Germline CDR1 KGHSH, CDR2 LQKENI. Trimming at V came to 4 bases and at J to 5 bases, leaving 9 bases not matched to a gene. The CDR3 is CASSLLDRGLDQPQHF. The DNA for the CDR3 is TGTGCCAGCTCACTCCTGGACAGGGGTCTTGATCAGCCCCAGCATTTT.